The rows below give T cell receptor beta chains drawn from one sample of a study of shared clonotypes between healthy human individuals. TCRdb's table, derived via immunoSEQ multiplex PCR, lists solely in-frame clones and lacks some. The profile shows 800,000 or so clones, about 97% of them singletons. Input material: naive CD8+ T cells sorted from blood. These receptors were taken from a man aged 25-45 years in good health. Both conserved end residues are part of each CDR3.

j_call,v_call,cdr3_aa
TRBJ2-5,TRBV5-6,CASSLLAGETQYF
TRBJ2-5,TRBV25-1,CASSESRFRETQYF
TRBJ2-7,TRBV7-9,CASSPPVGRYAYEQYF
TRBJ2-7,TRBV6-1,CASSDVVGYEQYF
TRBJ2-2,TRBV29-1,CSVSNPNTGELFF
TRBJ2-7,TRBV4-1,CASSQDLSGYEQYF
TRBJ2-7,TRBV6-5,CASSYGAGGYEQYF
TRBJ2-5,TRBV13,CASSERDRAQETQYF
TRBJ2-3,TRBV11-3,CASSLEEGRNARTDTQYF
TRBJ2-7,TRBV11-3,CASSPRTGSYEQYF
TRBJ1-3,TRBV6-5,CATTNGAGNTIYF
TRBJ2-2,TRBV27,CASSTERQGGWTPGATGELFF
TRBJ2-7,TRBV29-1,CSVDFGSGDYEQYF
TRBJ1-4,TRBV5-1,CASSLEINEKLFF
TRBJ1-1,TRBV5-1,CASSSTGGTHTEAFF
TRBJ1-1,TRBV4-1,CASSQAGGNTEAFF
TRBJ2-7,TRBV19,CASSIWTGGYEQYF
TRBJ2-7,TRBV7-2,CASSLLPGDRLYEQYF
TRBJ2-7,TRBV5-1,CASSLAGGNYEQYF
TRBJ2-1,TRBV5-6,CASSLDLGLAAGEQFF
TRBJ2-3,TRBV9,CASSPQEGLEGDTQYF
TRBJ1-1,TRBV7-9,CASSLGVTEAFF
TRBJ1-2,TRBV2,CASSEGQDRDYGYTF
TRBJ2-5,TRBV7-9,CASSSPTSGRIETQYF
TRBJ2-1,TRBV29-1,CSVDGRGYNEQFF
TRBJ2-1,TRBV11-2,CASSTSMGGVDEQFF
TRBJ2-1,TRBV12-5,CASGLGQVTYNEQFF
TRBJ2-2,TRBV7-2,CASRETGQGSTGELFF
TRBJ2-1,TRBV11-2,CASSLDLAAETYNEQFF
TRBJ2-7,TRBV9,CASSPVGEGSYEQYF
TRBJ1-1,TRBV27,CASSLRAPVGTEAFF
TRBJ2-1,TRBV2,CASIRGNEQFF
TRBJ1-1,TRBV9,CASSPPGGYTEAFF
TRBJ2-3,TRBV11-2,CASSLVTGMVTDTQYF
TRBJ2-7,TRBV28,CASSPRHSYEQYF
TRBJ2-1,TRBV14,CASSLWNEQFF
TRBJ2-1,TRBV27,CASSLSSGTSYNEQFF
TRBJ2-1,TRBV7-8,CASSLAPGAEQFF
TRBJ2-3,TRBV14,CASSNPRTSVTDTQYF
TRBJ2-7,TRBV20-1,CSAPYRYEQYF
TRBJ2-2,TRBV7-9,CASSPRKNTGELFF
TRBJ2-3,TRBV2,CASSEWASGTSSTDTQYF
TRBJ2-1,TRBV5-1,CASNGAGGWSNEQFF
TRBJ2-1,TRBV27,CASGFGLAGGINEQFF
TRBJ2-1,TRBV13,CASSLRSYNEQFF
TRBJ2-7,TRBV5-5,CASSTPTSGSLDEQYF
TRBJ1-1,TRBV2,CASRPLGGTEAFF
TRBJ2-2,TRBV7-2,CASSLDGGSPNTGELFF
TRBJ2-3,TRBV4-1,CASSQDPSGSTDTQYF
TRBJ2-7,TRBV4-1,CASSQTGTGGYEQYF
TRBJ1-2,TRBV6-1,CASSDLRDNYGYTF
TRBJ2-1,TRBV6-6,CASSYSKEGGEGEQFF
TRBJ2-2,TRBV28,CASSPLTGVTGELFF
TRBJ2-2,TRBV5-8,CASSLRGWAGELFF